This TCR beta chain is from a study of T-cell memory formation after mild COVID-19. Study-level information: TCR clustering was largely donor specific.

This clonotype was observed a handful of times. Its matching antigen is unknown. The CDR3 is 15 amino acids. V was trimmed by 3 bases and J by 1 base, leaving 7 bases between them. CDR1 is MNHEY and CDR2 is SMNVEV in the germline V gene (reference sequence). Broader study findings: Contracting clones from day 15 to 85 showed balanced CD4/CD8; later expanders favored CD4+. Specificity for SARS-CoV-2 was not confirmed among the second-wave clones peaking on day 37.

UMIs and sample barcodes were carried by the TCR alpha and TCR beta cDNA libraries that 5'RACE produced using constant-segment primers. One entry per CDR3 protein, called by TCRdb with MiXCR from the 5' RACE reads. The table records fewer than 650,000 distinct CDR3 sequences, 15% to 20% of them present only once. V and J are TRBV27 and TRBJ2-6; D remains unclear. Sequencing was performed on PBMCs or a T cell subset sorted from them (not recorded which). The sequence was obtained from an adult woman who had mild COVID-19 (a few samples of this study predate the infection). Cell type and time point are not known. CDR3: CASSFDRSGANVLTF. The CDR3 DNA sequence: TGTGCCAGCAGTTTTGACCGATCTGGGGCCAACGTCCTGACTTTC.